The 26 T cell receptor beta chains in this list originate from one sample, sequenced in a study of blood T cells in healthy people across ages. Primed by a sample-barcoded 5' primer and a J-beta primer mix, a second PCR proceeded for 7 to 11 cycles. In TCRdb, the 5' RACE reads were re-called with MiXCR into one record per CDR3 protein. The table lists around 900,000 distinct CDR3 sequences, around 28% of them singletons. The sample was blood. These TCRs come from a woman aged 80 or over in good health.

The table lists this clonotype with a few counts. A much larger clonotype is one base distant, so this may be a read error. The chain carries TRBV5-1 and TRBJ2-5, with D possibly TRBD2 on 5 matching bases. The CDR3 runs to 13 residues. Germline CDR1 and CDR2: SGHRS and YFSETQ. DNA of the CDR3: TGCGCCGGCAGACCTACTAGTGGTCAGACCCAGTACTTC. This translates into CAGRPTSGQTQYF.

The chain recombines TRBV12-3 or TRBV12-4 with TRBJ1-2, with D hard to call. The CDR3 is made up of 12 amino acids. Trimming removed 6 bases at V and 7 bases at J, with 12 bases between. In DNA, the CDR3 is TGTGCCAGCAGCACCGGGATTCCTGGCTACACCTTC. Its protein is CASSTGIPGYTF.

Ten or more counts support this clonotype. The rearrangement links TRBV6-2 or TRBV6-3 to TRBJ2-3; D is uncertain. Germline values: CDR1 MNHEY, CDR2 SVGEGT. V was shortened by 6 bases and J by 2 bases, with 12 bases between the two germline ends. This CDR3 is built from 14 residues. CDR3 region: CASRPRALTDTQYF. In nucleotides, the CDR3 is TGTGCCAGCAGACCCCGGGCCCTCACAGATACGCAGTATTTT.

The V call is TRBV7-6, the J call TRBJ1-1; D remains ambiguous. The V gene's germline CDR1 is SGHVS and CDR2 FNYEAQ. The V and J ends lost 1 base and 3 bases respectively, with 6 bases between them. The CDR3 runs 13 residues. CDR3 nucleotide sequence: TGTGCCAGCAGCTTAGAACAGTACACTGAAGCTTTCTTT. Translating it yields CASSLEQYTEAFF.

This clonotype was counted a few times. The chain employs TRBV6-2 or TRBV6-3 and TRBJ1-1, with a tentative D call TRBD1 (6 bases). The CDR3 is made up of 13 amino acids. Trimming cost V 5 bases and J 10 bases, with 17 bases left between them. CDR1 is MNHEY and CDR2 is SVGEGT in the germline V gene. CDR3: CASSETGLVTAFF. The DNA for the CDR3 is TGTGCCAGCAGTGAGACAGGCCTCGTGACAGCTTTCTTT.

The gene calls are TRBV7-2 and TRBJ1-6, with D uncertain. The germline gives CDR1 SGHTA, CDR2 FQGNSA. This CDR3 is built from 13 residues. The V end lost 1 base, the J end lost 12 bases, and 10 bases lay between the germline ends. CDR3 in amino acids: CASSLGRQQPLHF. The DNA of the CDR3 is TGTGCCAGCAGCTTAGGCAGGCAGCAACCCCTCCACTTT. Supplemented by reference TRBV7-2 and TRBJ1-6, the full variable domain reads GAGVSQSPSNKVTEKGKDVELRCDPISGHTALYWYRQSLGQGLEFLIYFQGNSAPDKSGLPSDRFSAERTGGSVSTLTIQRTQQEDSAVYLCASSLGRQQPLHFGNGTRLTVT.

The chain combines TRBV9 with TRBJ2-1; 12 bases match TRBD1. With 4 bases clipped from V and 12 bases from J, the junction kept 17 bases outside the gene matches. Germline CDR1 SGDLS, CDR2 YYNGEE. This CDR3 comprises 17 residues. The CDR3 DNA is TGTGCCAGCAGCCCCCGAGGTGGGACAGGGGGCGGTTTAAGGCAGTTCTTC. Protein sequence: CASSPRGGTGGGLRQFF.

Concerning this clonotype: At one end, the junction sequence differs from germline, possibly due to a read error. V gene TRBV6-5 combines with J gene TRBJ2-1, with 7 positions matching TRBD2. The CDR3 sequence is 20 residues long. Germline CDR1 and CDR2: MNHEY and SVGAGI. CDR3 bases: TGTGCCAGCAGCTCCCCGAGAGCGCTACCGGGACTACTCTTTTACAGTGAGCAGTTCTTC. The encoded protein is CASSSPRALPGLLFYSEQFF.

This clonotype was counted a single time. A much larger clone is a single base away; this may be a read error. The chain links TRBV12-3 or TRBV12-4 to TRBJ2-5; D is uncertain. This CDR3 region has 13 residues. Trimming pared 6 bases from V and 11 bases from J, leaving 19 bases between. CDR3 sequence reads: CASSLNGVSEQYF. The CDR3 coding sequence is TGTGCCAGCAGCCTAAATGGGGTTAGTGAGCAGTACTTC.

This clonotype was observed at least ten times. The CDR3 nucleotides read TGTGCCACCAGCAGAAAAGCGACGAGGGCAGGGAGCACAGATACGCAGTATTTT. The encoded protein is CATSRKATRAGSTDTQYF. The V gene is TRBV15, the J gene TRBJ2-3; D may be TRBD1 or TRBD2 (5 bases each). The CDR3 extends over 18 amino acids. Per germline, CDR1 LNHNV and CDR2 YYDKDF (reference sequence). Between the trimmed V and J ends, which lost 2 bases and 0 bases, there was a span of 18 bases. Variable domain in full (rest from reference TRBV15 and TRBJ2-3): DAMVIQNPRYQVTQFGKPVTLSCSQTLNHNVMYWYQQKSSQAPKLLFHYYDKDFNNEADTPDNFQSRRPNTSFCFLDIRSPGLGDTAMYLCATSRKATRAGSTDTQYFGPGTRLTVL.

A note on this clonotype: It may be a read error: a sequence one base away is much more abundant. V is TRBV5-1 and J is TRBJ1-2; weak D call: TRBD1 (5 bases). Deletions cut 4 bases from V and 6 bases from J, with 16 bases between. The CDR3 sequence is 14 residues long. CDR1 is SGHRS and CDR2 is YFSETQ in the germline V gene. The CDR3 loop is CASSLESGENGYTF. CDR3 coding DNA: TGCGCCAGCAGCCTTGAATCGGGGGAAAATGGCTACACCTTC.

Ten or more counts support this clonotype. The CDR3 reads CASSLGQGLGNEQFF. The CDR3 nucleotides are TGTGCCAGCAGCTTAGGCCAGGGGTTGGGGAATGAGCAGTTCTTC. The genes are TRBV11-2 and TRBJ2-1, with a tentative D call TRBD1 (6 bases). CDR1 and CDR2 from the germline V gene are SGHAT and FQNNGV. V gave up 1 base and J gave up 7 bases, with 14 bases separating them. The CDR3 is made up of 15 amino acids. Based on the CDR3 plus reference TRBV11-2 and TRBJ2-1, the full variable domain is EAGVAQSPRYKIIEKRQSVAFWCNPISGHATLYWYQQILGQGPKLLIQFQNNGVVDDSQLPKDRFSAERLKGVDSTLKIQPAKLEDSAVYLCASSLGQGLGNEQFFGPGTRLTVL.

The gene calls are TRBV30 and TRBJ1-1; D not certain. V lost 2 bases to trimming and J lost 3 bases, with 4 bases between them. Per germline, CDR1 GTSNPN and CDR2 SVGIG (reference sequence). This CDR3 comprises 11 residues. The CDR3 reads CAWSSYTEAFF. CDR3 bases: TGTGCCTGGAGTAGCTACACTGAAGCTTTCTTT.

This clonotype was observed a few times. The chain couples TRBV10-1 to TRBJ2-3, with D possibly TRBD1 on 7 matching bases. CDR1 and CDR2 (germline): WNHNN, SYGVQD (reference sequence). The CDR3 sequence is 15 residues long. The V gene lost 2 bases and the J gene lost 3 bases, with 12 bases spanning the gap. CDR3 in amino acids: CASSERAGGTDTQYF. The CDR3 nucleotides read TGCGCCAGCAGTGAGCGGGCAGGGGGGACAGATACGCAGTATTTT.

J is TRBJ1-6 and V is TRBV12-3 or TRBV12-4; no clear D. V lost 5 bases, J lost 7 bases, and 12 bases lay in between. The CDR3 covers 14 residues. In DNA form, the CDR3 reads TGTGCCAGCAGTCCGAGTACCCCAAATTCACCCCTCCACTTT. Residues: CASSPSTPNSPLHF.

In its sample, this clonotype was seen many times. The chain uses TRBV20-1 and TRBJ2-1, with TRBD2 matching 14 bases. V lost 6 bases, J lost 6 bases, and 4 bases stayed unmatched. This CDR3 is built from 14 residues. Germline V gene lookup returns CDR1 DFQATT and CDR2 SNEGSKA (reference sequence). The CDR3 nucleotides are TGCAGTGCCGGGACTAGCGGGGGTGGCAATGAGCAGTTCTTC. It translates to CSAGTSGGGNEQFF.

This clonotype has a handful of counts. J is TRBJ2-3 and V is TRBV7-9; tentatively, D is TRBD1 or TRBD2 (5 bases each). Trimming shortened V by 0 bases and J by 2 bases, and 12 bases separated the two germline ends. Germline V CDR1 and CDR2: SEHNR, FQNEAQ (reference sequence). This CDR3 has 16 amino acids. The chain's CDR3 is CASSLAGEVATDTQYF. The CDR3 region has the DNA TGTGCCAGCAGCTTAGCGGGGGAAGTGGCCACAGATACGCAGTATTTT. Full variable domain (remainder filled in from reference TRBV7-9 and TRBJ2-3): DTGVSQNPRHKITKRGQNVTFRCDPISEHNRLYWYRQTLGQGPEFLTYFQNEAQLEKSRLLSDRFSAERPKGSFSTLEIQRTEQGDSAMYLCASSLAGEVATDTQYFGPGTRLTVL.

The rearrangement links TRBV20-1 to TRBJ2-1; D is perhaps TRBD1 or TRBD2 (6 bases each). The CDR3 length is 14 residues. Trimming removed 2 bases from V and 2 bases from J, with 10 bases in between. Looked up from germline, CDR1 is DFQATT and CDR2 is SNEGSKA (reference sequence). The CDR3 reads CSARRGRPYNEQFF. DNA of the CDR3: TGCAGTGCTAGAAGGGGGAGGCCCTACAATGAGCAGTTCTTC.

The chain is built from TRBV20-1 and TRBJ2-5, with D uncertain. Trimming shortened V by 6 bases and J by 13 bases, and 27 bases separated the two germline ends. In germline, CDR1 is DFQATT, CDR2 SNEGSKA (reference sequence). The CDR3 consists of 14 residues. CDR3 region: CSADGRMSSYERYF. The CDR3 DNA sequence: TGCAGTGCGGATGGACGGATGAGCTCCTACGAGCGGTACTTC.

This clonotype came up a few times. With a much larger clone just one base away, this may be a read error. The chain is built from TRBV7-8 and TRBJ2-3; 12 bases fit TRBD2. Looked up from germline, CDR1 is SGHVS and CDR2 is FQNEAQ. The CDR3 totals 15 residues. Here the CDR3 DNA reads TGTGCCAGCAGCCCTGGACTAGCGGGGTGGGATACGCGGTATTTT. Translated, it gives CASSPGLAGWDTRYF.

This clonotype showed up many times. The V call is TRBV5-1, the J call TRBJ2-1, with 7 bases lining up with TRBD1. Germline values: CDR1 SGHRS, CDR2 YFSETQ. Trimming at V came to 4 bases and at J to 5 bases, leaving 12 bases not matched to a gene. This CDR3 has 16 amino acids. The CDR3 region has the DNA TGCGCCAGCAGCATCGAGGGACAGAACTTTAACAATGAGCAGTTCTTC. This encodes CASSIEGQNFNNEQFF. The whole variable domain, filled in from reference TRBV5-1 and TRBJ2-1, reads KAGVTQTPRYLIKTRGQQVTLSCSPISGHRSVSWYQQTPGQGLQFLFEYFSETQRNKGNFPGRFSGRQFSNSRSEMNVSTLELGDSALYLCASSIEGQNFNNEQFFGPGTRLTVL.

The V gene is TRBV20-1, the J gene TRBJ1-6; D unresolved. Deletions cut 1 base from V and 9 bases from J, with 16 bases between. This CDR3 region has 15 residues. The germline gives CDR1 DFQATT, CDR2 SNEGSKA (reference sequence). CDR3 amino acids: CSARVAVSSGSPLHF. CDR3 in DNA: TGCAGTGCTAGAGTTGCGGTGAGCTCAGGTTCACCCCTCCACTTT.

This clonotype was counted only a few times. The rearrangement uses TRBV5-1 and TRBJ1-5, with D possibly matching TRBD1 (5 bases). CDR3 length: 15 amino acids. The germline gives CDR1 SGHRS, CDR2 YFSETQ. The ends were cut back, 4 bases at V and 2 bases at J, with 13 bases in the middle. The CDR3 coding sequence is TGCGCCAGCAGCATACAGGACGATCGCAATCAGCCCCAGCATTTT. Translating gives CASSIQDDRNQPQHF.

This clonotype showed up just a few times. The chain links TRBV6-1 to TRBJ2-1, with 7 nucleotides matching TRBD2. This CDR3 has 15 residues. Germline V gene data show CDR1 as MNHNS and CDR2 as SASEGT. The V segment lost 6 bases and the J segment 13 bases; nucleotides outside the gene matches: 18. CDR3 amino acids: CASSGGTTALETQFF. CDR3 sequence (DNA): TGTGCCAGCAGCGGGGGGACGACGGCCCTGGAGACCCAGTTCTTC.

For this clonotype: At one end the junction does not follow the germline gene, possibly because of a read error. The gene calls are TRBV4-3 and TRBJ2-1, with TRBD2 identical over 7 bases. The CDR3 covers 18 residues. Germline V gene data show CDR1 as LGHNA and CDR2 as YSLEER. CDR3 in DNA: TGCGCCAGCAGCCAAGATCTATCAGCGGGGAACTTCTACAATGAGCGGTACTTC. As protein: CASSQDLSAGNFYNERYF.

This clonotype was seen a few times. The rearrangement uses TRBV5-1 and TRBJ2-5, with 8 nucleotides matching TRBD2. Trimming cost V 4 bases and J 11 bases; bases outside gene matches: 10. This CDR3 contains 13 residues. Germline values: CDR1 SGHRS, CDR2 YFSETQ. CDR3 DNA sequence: TGCGCCAGCAGCCCGGGACTAGACCCTGAGCAGTACTTC. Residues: CASSPGLDPEQYF. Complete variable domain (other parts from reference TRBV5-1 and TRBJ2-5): KAGVTQTPRYLIKTRGQQVTLSCSPISGHRSVSWYQQTPGQGLQFLFEYFSETQRNKGNFPGRFSGRQFSNSRSEMNVSTLELGDSALYLCASSPGLDPEQYFGPGTRLLVL.